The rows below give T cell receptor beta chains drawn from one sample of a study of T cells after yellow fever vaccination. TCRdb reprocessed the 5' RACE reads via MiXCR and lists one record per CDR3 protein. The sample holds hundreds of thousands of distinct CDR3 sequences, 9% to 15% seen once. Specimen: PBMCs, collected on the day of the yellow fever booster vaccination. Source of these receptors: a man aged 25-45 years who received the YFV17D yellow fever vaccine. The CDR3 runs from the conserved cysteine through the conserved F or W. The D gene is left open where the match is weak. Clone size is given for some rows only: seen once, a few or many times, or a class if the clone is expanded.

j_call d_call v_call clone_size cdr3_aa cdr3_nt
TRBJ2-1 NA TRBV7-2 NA CASSLVYRDEQFF TGTGCCAGCAGCTTGGTCTATCGCGATGAGCAGTTCTTC
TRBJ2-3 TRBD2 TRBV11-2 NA CASSLGLAGVFPSTDTQYF TGTGCCAGCAGCTTAGGACTAGCGGGAGTATTTCCTAGCACAGATACGCAGTATTTT
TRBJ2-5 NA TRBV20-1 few CSASALVQETQYF TGCAGTGCTAGTGCCCTGGTCCAAGAGACCCAGTACTTC
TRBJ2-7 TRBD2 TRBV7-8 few CASSRGLAGDGYEQYF TGTGCCAGCAGCAGGGGACTAGCGGGCGACGGATACGAGCAGTACTTC
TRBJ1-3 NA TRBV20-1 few CSARDGTYSGNTIYF TGCAGTGCTAGAGACGGGACATACTCTGGAAACACCATATATTTT
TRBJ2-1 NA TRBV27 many CASSLNQGGEQFF TGTGCCAGCAGTCTGAATCAGGGGGGTGAGCAGTTCTTC
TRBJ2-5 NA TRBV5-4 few CASSDAAGMETQYF TGTGCCAGCAGCGACGCGGCGGGGATGGAGACCCAGTACTTC
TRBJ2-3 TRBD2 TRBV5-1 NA CASSLDGRAIDTQYF TGCGCCAGCAGCTTGGACGGGAGGGCCATAGATACGCAGTATTTT
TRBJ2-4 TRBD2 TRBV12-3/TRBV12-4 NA CASSLGPREGNIQYF TGTGCCAGCAGTCTCGGGCCCAGGGAGGGGAACATTCAGTACTTC
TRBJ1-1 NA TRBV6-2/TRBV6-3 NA CASSPWTPGVTEAFF TGTGCCAGCAGTCCTTGGACACCAGGGGTTACTGAAGCTTTCTTT
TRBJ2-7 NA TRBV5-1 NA CASSLWGSRGEQYF TGCGCCAGCAGCTTGTGGGGTTCCAGGGGCGAGCAGTACTTC
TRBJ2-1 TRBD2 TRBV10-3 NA CAISKKTSGLTSMQFF TGTGCCATCAGTAAGAAGACTAGCGGACTTACAAGCATGCAGTTCTTC
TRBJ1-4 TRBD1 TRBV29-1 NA CSVKTGTDSNEKLFF TGCAGCGTTAAGACAGGGACTGACTCAAATGAAAAACTGTTTTTT
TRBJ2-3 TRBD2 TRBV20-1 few CSASGPSGTTDTQYF TGCAGTGCTTCCGGGCCTAGCGGAACCACAGATACGCAGTATTTT
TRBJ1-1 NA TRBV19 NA CASSITTGSALNTEAFF TGTGCCAGTAGTATCACGACAGGATCGGCCTTGAACACTGAAGCTTTCTTT
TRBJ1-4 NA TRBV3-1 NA CASSQDGTGNEKLFF TGTGCCAGCAGCCAGGACGGGACGGGGAATGAAAAACTGTTTTTT
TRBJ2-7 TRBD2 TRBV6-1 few CASSRSGKSREQYF TGTGCCAGCAGTAGAAGCGGGAAAAGTCGCGAGCAGTACTTC
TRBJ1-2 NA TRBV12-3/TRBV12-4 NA CASSPLGPGKGYTF TGTGCCAGCAGCCCTCTGGGGCCCGGCAAAGGCTACACCTTC
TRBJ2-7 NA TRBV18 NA CASSPRARTYEQYF TGTGCCAGCTCACCACGGGCACGGACCTACGAGCAGTACTTC
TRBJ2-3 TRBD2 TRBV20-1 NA CSAGLAGTTDTQYF TGCAGTGCCGGCCTAGCGGGAACCACAGATACGCAGTATTTT
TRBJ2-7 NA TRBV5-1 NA CASSEGLGSYEQYF TGCGCCAGCAGCGAGGGACTGGGCTCCTACGAGCAGTACTTC
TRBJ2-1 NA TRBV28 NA CASSLEPLNEQFF TGTGCCAGCAGTTTAGAGCCCTTAAATGAGCAGTTCTTC
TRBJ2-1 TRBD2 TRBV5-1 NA CASSHLAETAGEQFF TGCGCCAGCAGCCATCTAGCGGAAACGGCAGGAGAGCAGTTCTTC
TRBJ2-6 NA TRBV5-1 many CASSWTQGRPSGANVLTF TGCGCCAGCAGCTGGACCCAGGGACGTCCCTCTGGGGCCAACGTCCTGACTTTC
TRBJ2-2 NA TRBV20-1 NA CSARVGGNLGELFF TGCAGTGCTAGAGTAGGCGGGAATCTCGGGGAGCTGTTTTTT
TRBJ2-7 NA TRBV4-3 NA CASSRGGSEQYF TGCGCCAGCAGCCGAGGAGGGAGCGAGCAGTACTTC
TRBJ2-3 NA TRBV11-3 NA CASSLGRDSVDTQYF TGTGCCAGCAGCTTAGGCCGGGACTCAGTAGATACGCAGTATTTT
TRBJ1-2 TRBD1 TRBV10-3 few CAIKGTGSDYGYTF TGTGCCATCAAGGGGACAGGGTCGGACTATGGCTACACCTTC
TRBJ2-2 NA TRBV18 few CASSPQRAGATGELFF TGTGCCAGCTCACCACAGCGGGCAGGGGCCACCGGGGAGCTGTTTTTT
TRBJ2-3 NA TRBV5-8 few CASSLAGAGTMTQYF TGTGCCAGCAGCTTGGCCGGAGCGGGGACAATGACGCAGTATTTT
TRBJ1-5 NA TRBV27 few CASSLVVNSNQPQHF TGTGCCAGCAGTTTAGTTGTGAATAGCAATCAGCCCCAGCATTTT
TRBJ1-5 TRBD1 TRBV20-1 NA CSAPRQGNNQPQHF TGCAGTGCCCCCAGACAGGGTAACAATCAGCCCCAGCATTTT
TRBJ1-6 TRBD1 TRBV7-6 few CASSSRSGGTGVHF TGTGCCAGCTCCTCCCGATCCGGTGGCACAGGGGTCCACTTT
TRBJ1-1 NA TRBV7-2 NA CASSLNAGRSEAFF TGTGCCAGCAGCTTAAATGCAGGGCGCTCTGAAGCTTTCTTT
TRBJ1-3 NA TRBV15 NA CATSRDPLGLSGNTIYF TGTGCCACCAGCAGAGATCCTCTGGGCCTTTCGGGAAACACCATATATTTT
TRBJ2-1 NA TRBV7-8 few CASSTILVGEQFF TGTGCCAGCAGCACCATACTAGTCGGTGAGCAGTTCTTC
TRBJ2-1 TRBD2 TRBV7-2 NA CASSQRRGAIRFNEQFF TGTGCCAGCAGCCAAAGGCGGGGGGCCATACGATTCAATGAGCAGTTCTTC
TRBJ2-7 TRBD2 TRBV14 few CASSPKRLAGGREQYF TGTGCCAGCAGCCCTAAGCGACTAGCGGGAGGTCGTGAGCAGTACTTC
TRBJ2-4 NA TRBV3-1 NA CASSQERIAKNIQYF TGTGCCAGCAGCCAGGAGCGGATAGCCAAAAACATTCAGTACTTC
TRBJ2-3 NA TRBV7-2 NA CASSGGQTYTDTQYF TGTGCCAGCAGCGGGGGACAAACGTACACAGATACGCAGTATTTT
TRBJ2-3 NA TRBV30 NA CAWSVPLGRVGFGDTQYF TGTGCCTGGAGTGTGCCCCTCGGCCGGGTAGGATTCGGGGATACGCAGTATTTT
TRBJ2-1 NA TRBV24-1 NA CATSSASEGDEQFF TGTGCCACCAGTAGCGCGAGTGAGGGGGATGAGCAGTTCTTC
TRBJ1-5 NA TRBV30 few CAWSVRVSGLSNQPQHF TGTGCCTGGAGTGTAAGGGTGAGTGGACTTAGCAATCAGCCCCAGCATTTT
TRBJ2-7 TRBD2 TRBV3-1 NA CASSKLAGLRYEQYF TGTGCCAGCAGCAAACTAGCGGGATTACGCTACGAGCAGTACTTC
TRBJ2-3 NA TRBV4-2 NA CASSRGGDTTDTQYF TGTGCCAGCAGCCGAGGCGGGGACACCACAGATACGCAGTATTTT
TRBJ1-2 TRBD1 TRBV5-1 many CASSLGQGFYGYTF TGCGCCAGCAGCCTGGGACAGGGCTTCTATGGCTACACCTTC
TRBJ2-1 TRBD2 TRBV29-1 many CSVGLANEQFF TGCAGCGTTGGACTAGCCAATGAGCAGTTCTTC